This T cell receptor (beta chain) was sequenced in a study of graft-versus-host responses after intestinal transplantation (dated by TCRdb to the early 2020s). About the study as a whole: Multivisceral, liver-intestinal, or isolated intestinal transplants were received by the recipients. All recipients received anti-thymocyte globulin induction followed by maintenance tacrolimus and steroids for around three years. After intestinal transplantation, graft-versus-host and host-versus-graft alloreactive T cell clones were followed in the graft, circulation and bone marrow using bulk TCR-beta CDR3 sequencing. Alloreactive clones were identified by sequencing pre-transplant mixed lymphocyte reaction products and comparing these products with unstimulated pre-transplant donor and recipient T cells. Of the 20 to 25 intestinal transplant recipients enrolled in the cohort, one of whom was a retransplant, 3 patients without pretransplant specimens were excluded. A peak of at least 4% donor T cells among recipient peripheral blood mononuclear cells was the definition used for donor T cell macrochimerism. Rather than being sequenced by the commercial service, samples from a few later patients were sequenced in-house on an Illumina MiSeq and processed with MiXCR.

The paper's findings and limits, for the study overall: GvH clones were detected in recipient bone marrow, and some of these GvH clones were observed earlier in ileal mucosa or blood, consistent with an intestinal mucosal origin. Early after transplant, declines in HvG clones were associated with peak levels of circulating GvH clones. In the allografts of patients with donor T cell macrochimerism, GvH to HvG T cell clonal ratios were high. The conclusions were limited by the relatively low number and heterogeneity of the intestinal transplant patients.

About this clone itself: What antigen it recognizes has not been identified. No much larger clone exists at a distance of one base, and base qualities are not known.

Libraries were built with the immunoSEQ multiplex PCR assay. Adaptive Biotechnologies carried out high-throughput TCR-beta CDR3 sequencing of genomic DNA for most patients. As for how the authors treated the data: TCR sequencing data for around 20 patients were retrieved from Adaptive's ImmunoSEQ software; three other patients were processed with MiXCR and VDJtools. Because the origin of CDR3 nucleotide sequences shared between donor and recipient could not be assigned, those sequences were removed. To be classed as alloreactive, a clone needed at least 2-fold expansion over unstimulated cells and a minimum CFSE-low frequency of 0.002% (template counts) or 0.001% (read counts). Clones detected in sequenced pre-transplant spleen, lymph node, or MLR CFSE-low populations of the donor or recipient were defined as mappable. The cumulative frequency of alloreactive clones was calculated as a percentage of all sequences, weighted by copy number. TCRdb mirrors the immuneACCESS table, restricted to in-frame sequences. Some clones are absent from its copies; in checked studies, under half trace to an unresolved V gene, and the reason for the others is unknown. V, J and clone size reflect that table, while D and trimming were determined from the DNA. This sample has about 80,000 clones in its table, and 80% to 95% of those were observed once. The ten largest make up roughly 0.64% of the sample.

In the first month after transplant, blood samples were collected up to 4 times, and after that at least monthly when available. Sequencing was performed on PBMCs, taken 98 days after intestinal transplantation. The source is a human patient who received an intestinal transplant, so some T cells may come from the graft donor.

The CDR3 loop reads CASSWGNTGELFF. The nucleotide sequence is given as TGTGCCAGCAGTTGGGGGAACACCGGGGAGCTGTTTTTT. The chain links TRBV28 with TRBJ2-2, with no confidently assigned D gene. The junction shows trimming of 4 bases on V and 1 base on J, plus 4 bases between the germline ends. The CDR3, cysteine through phenylalanine, is 13 amino acids long. Just the 39-base CDR3 DNA is kept, in frame starting at base 1. Based on the germline V gene, the CDR1 and CDR2 sequences are MDHEN and SYDVKM.